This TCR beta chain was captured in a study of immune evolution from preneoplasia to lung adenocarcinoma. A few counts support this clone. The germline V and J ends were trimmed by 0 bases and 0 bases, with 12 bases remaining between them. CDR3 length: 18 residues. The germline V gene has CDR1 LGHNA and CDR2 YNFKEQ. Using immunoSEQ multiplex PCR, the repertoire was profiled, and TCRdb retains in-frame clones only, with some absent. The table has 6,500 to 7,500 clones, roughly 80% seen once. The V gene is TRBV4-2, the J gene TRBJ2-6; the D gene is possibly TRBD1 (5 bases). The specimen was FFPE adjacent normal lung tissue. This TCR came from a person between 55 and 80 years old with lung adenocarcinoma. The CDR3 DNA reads TGTGCCAGCAGCCAAGATTGGGGCAGGAGCTCTGGGGCCAACGTCCTGACTTTC. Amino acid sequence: CASSQDWGRSSGANVLTF.